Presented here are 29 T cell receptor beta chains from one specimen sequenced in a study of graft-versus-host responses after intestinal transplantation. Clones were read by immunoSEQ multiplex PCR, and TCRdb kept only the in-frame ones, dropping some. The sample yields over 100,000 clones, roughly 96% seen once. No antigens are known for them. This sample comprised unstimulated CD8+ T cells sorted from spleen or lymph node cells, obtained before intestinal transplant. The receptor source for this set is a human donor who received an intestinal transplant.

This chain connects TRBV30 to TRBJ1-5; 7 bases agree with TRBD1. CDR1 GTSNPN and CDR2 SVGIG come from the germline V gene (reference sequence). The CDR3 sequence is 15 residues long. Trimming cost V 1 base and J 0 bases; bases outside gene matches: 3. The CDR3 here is CAWSGGTVSNQPQHF. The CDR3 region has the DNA TGTGCCTGGAGTGGGGGGACAGTTAGCAATCAGCCCCAGCATTTT. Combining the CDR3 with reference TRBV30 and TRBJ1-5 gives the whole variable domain SQTIHQWPATLVQPVGSPLSLECTVEGTSNPNLYWYRQAAGRGLQLLFYSVGIGQISSEVPQNLSASRPQDRQFILSSKKLLLSDSGFYLCAWSGGTVSNQPQHFGDGTRLSIL.

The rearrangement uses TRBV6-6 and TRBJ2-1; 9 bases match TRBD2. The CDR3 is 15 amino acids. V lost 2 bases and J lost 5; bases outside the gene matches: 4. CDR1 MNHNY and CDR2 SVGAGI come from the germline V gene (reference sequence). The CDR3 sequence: CASSYLGGGDNEQFF. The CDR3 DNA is TGTGCCAGCAGTTACCTTGGCGGGGGGGACAATGAGCAGTTCTTC.

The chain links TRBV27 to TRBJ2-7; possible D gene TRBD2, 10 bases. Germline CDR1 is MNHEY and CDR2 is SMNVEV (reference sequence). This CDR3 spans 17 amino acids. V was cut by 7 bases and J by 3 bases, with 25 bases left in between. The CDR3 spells CASKDRGLAGAHYEQYF. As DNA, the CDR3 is TGTGCCAGCAAGGACAGGGGTCTAGCGGGAGCGCACTACGAGCAGTACTTC.

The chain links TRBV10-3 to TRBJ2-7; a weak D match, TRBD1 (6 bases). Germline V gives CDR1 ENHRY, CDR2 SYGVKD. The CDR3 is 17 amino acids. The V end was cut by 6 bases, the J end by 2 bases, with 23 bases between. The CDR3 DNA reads TGTGCCATCAGACGGACAGCCCGTGGGGAGAGCCCCTACGAGCAGTACTTC. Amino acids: CAIRRTARGESPYEQYF.

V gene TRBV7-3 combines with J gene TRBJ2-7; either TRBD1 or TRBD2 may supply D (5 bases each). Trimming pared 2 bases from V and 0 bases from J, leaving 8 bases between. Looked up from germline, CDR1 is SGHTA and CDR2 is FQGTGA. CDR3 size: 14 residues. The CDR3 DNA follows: TGTGCCAGCAGCTTAGGGACGGGCTCCTACGAGCAGTACTTC. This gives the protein CASSLGTGSYEQYF.

The DNA of the CDR3 is TGTGCCAGCAGGACTATAGGGGACTCCTACGAGCAGTACTTC. Amino acid sequence: CASRTIGDSYEQYF. The genes are TRBV28 and TRBJ2-7; D is perhaps TRBD1 or TRBD2 (5 bases each). V gave up 6 bases and J gave up 0 bases, with 12 bases separating them. CDR3 length: 14 amino acids. CDR1 is MDHEN, CDR2 SYDVKM, per germline.

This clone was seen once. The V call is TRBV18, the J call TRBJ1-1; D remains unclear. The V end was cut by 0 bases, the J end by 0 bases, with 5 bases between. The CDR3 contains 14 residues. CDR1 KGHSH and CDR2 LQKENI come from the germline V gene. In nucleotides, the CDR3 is TGTGCCAGCTCACCACCGTCAGTGAACACTGAAGCTTTCTTT. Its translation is CASSPPSVNTEAFF.

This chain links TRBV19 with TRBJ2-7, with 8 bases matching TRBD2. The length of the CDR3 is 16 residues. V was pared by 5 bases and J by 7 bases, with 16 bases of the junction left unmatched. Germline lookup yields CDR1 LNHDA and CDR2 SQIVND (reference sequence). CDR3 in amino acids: CASSVNSGIIVEEQYF. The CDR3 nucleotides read TGTGCCAGTAGTGTTAATAGCGGGATTATCGTTGAGGAGCAGTACTTC.

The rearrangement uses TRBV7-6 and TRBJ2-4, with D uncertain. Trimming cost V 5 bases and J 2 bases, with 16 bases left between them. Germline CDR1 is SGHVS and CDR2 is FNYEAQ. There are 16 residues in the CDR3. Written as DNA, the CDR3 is TGTGCCAGCAGCCCTTTTGGGATAGGGACCAAAAACATTCAGTACTTC. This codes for CASSPFGIGTKNIQYF.

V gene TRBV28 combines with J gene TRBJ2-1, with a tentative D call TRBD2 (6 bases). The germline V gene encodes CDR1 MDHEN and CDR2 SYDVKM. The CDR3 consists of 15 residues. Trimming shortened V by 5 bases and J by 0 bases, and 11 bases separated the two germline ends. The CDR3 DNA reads TGTGCCAGCAGTATAGCGGATAGCTCCTACAATGAGCAGTTCTTC. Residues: CASSIADSSYNEQFF.

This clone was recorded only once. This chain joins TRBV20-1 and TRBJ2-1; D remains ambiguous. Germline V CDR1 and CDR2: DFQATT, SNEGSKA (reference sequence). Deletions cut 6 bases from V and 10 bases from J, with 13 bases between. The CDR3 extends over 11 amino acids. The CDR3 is CSATPYREQFF. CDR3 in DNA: TGCAGTGCCACTCCTTATCGGGAGCAGTTCTTC.

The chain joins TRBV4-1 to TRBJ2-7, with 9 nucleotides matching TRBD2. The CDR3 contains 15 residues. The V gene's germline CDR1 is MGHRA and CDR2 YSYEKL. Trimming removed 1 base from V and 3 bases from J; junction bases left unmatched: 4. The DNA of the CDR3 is TGCGCCAGCAGCCAAGGTAAACTAGCGGGCTACGAGCAGTACTTC. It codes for CASSQGKLAGYEQYF.

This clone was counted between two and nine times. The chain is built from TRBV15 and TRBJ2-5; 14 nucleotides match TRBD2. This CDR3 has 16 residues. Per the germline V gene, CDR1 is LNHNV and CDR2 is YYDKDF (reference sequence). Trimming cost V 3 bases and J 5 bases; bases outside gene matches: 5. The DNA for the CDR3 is TGTGCCACCAGCAGGGGGACTAGCGGGAGCAAGGAGACCCAGTACTTC. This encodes CATSRGTSGSKETQYF. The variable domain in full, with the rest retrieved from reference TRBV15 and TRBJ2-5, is DAMVIQNPRYQVTQFGKPVTLSCSQTLNHNVMYWYQQKSSQAPKLLFHYYDKDFNNEADTPDNFQSRRPNTSFCFLDIRSPGLGDTAMYLCATSRGTSGSKETQYFGPGTRLLVL.

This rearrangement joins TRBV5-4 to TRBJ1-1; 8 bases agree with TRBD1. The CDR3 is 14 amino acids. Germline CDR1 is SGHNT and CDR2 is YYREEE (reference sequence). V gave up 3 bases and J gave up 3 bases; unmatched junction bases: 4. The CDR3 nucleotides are TGTGCCAGCAGCTACTACAGGGGGGACACTGAAGCTTTCTTT. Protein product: CASSYYRGDTEAFF.

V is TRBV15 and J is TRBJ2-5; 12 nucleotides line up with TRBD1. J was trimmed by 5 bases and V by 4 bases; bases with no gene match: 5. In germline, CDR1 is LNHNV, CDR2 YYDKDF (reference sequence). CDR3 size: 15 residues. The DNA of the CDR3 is TGTGCCACCAGCATCTGGGACAGGGGGCTGGAGACCCAGTACTTC. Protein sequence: CATSIWDRGLETQYF. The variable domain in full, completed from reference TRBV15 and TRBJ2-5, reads DAMVIQNPRYQVTQFGKPVTLSCSQTLNHNVMYWYQQKSSQAPKLLFHYYDKDFNNEADTPDNFQSRRPNTSFCFLDIRSPGLGDTAMYLCATSIWDRGLETQYFGPGTRLLVL.

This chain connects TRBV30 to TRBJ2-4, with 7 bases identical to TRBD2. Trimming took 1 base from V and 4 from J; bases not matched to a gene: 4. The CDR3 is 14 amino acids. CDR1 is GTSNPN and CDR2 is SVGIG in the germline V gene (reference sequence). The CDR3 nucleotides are TGTGCCTGGAGTGGCTGGGAGGGGAAAAACATTCAGTACTTC. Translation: CAWSGWEGKNIQYF. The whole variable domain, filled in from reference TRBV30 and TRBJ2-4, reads SQTIHQWPATLVQPVGSPLSLECTVEGTSNPNLYWYRQAAGRGLQLLFYSVGIGQISSEVPQNLSASRPQDRQFILSSKKLLLSDSGFYLCAWSGWEGKNIQYFGAGTRLSVL.

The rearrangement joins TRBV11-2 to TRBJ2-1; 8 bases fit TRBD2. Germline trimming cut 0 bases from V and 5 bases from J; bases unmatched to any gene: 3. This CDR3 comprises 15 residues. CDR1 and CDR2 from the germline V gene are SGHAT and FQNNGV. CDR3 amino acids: CASSLESGGNNEQFF. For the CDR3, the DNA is TGTGCCAGCAGCTTAGAGAGCGGGGGTAACAATGAGCAGTTCTTC.

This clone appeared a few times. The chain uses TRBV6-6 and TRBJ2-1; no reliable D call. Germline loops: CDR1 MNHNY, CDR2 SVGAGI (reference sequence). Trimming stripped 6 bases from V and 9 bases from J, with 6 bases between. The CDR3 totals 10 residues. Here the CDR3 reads CASRGGEQFF. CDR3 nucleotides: TGTGCCAGCAGGGGTGGTGAGCAGTTCTTC.

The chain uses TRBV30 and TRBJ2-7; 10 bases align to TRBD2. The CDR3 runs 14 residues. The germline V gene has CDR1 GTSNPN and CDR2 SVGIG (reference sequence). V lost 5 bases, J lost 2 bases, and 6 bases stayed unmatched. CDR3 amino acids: CAWSALAGAYEQYF. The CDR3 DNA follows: TGTGCCTGGTCCGCCCTAGCGGGAGCCTACGAGCAGTACTTC.

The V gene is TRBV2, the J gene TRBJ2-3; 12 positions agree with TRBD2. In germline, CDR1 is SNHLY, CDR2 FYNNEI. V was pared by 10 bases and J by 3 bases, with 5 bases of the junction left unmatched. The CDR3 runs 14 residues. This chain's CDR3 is CAMASGRATDTQYF. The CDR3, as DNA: TGTGCCATGGCTAGCGGGAGGGCGACAGATACGCAGTATTTT.

Here the CDR3 reads CASSVWGDAYNEQFF. CDR3 bases: TGTGCCAGCAGCGTCTGGGGGGATGCCTACAATGAGCAGTTCTTC. The chain carries TRBV9 and TRBJ2-1, with D possibly being TRBD2 (6 bases). Germline CDR1 SGDLS, CDR2 YYNGEE. V was clipped by 2 bases and J by 2 bases, with 11 bases between them. This CDR3 is built from 15 residues.

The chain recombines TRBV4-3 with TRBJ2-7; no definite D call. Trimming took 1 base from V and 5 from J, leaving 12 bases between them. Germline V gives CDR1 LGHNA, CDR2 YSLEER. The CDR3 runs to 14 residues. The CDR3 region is CASSQGWGTDEQYF. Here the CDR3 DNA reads TGCGCCAGCAGCCAAGGTTGGGGTACCGACGAGCAGTACTTC.

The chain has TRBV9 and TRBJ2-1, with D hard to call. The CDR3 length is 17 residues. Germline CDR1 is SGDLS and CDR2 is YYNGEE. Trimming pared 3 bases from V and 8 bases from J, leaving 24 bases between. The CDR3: CASSASRPGSLGHEQFF. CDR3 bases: TGTGCCAGCAGCGCAAGTAGGCCGGGCTCTTTAGGGCATGAGCAGTTCTTC.

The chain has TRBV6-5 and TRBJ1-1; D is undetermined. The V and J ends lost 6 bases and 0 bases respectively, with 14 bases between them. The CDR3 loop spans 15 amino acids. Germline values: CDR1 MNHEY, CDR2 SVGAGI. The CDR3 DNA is TGTGCCAGCAGGCCCGGGCAAACAGTGAACACTGAAGCTTTCTTT. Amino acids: CASRPGQTVNTEAFF.

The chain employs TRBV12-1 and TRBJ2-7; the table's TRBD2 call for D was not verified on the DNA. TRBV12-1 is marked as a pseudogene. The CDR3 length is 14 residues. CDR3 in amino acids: CASSPCLGDYEQYF. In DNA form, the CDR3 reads TGTGCCAGCAGCCCCTGCCTAGGAGACTACGAGCAGTACTTC.

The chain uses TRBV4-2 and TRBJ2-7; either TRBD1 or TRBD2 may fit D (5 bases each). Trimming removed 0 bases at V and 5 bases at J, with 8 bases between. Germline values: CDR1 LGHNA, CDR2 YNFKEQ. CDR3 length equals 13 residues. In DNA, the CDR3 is TGTGCCAGCAGCCAAGATAAGGGACACGAGCAGTACTTC. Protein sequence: CASSQDKGHEQYF.

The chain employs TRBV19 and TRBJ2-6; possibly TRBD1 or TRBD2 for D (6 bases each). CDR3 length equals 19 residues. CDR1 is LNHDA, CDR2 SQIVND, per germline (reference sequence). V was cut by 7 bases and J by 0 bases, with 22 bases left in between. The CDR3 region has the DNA TGTGCCAGTAAGCCGGGGGCAGACCCCACCTTCTCTGGGGCCAACGTCCTGACTTTC. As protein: CASKPGADPTFSGANVLTF.

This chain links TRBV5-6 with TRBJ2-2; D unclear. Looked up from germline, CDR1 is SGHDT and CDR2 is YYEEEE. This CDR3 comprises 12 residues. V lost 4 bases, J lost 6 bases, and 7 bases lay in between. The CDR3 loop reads CASSPPSGELFF. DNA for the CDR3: TGTGCCAGCAGCCCGCCGTCCGGGGAGCTGTTTTTT.

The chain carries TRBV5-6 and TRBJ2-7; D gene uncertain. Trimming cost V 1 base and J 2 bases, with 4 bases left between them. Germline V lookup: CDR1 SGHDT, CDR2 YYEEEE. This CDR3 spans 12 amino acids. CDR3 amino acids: CASSLQAYEQYF. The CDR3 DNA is TGTGCCAGCAGCTTGCAGGCCTACGAGCAGTACTTC.